This T cell receptor beta chain was identified in a study of blood T cell repertoires in COVID-19. Across the whole study: PBMCs, B-cell-depleted T cells, or T cells were the source of the cDNA or gDNA that made up the material.

Only in-frame clones appear in the TCRdb table, and some are missing; sequencing was by immunoSEQ multiplex PCR. Found here are fewer than 110,000 clones, almost 95% of them singletons; the top ten hold 5.7%. Looked up from germline, CDR1 is SQVTM and CDR2 is ANQGSEA. V lost 7 bases and J 1 base, leaving 13 bases between the germline ends. The CDR3 is 13 residues long. This TCR derives from a man between 50 and 59 years old with active COVID-19. The sequencing input was peripheral blood. The chain recombines TRBV29-1 with TRBJ1-1; D not certain. CDR3 loop: CSAGGDPNTEAFF. The CDR3 DNA reads as TGCAGCGCGGGAGGAGATCCGAACACTGAAGCTTTCTTT.